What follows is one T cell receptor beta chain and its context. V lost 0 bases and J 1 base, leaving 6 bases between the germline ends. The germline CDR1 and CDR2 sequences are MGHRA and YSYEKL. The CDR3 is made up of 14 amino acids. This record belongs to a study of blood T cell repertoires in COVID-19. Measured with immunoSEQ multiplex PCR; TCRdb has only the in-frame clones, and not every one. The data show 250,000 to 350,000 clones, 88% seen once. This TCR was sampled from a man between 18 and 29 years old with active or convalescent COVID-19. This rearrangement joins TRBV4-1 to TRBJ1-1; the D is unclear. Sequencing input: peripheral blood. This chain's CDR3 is CASSQETGNTEAFF. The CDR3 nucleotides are TGCGCCAGCAGCCAAGAAACCGGGAACACTGAAGCTTTCTTT.